A single sample is the source of the 14 T cell receptor beta chains below, sequenced in a study of T cell responses to AZD1222 COVID-19 vaccine (dated by TCRdb to about 2021). The method was the immunoSEQ multiplex PCR assay. TCRdb re-hosts the immuneACCESS table, in-frame sequences only. Its copies lack some clones; in the studies checked, an unresolved V gene accounts for under half of them, and the cause for the rest is not known. The sample contains tens of thousands of clones, roughly 89% of them found a single time. Together, the top ten hold around 5.2% of the sample. Read against the paper, the sample's time point label means: baseline before first vaccination. The treatment or condition label here, explained by the study, means: meningococcal conjugate vaccine given as trial control. The specimen comprised peripheral blood, sampled on day 0 of MenACWY control vaccination. The receptors here all came from an adult in good health.

The chain links TRBV19 to TRBJ1-5; D is ambiguous. CDR3 length equals 18 residues. V lost 0 bases and J 0 bases, leaving 15 bases between the germline ends. CDR1 and CDR2 (germline): LNHDA, SQIVND (reference sequence). The DNA for the CDR3 is TGTGCCAGTAGTATAGATTTCCGATGGCTGACTAGCAATCAGCCCCAGCATTTT. Its translation is CASSIDFRWLTSNQPQHF.

The chain is built from TRBV12-3 or TRBV12-4 and TRBJ1-2; D gene ambiguous. The CDR3 covers 12 residues. V was clipped by 5 bases and J by 3 bases, with 7 bases between them. Written as DNA, the CDR3 is TGTGCCAGCAGTCCCACCTACTATGGCTACACCTTC. It encodes CASSPTYYGYTF.

The rearrangement joins TRBV5-6 to TRBJ2-7, with 7 nucleotides matching TRBD1. This CDR3 contains 14 residues. Germline V gene data show CDR1 as SGHDT and CDR2 as YYEEEE. V was clipped by 0 bases and J by 5 bases; unmatched bases: 5. CDR3 residues: CASSLVTGTDEQYF. The CDR3 region has the DNA TGTGCCAGCAGCTTGGTGACAGGGACGGACGAGCAGTACTTC. The entire variable domain, with the rest obtained from reference TRBV5-6 and TRBJ2-7, is as follows: DAGVTQSPTHLIKTRGQQVTLRCSPKSGHDTVSWYQQALGQGPQFIFQYYEEEERQRGNFPDRFSGHQFPNYSSELNVNALLLGDSALYLCASSLVTGTDEQYFGPGTRLTVT.

A single count supports this clone. The gene calls are TRBV5-1 and TRBJ2-3, with TRBD2 as a possible D gene (6 bases). Looked up from germline, CDR1 is SGHRS and CDR2 is YFSETQ. Trimming left V 4 bases short and J 3 bases short, with 12 bases between. CDR3 length: 14 amino acids. CDR3 sequence reads: CASSQAGWTDTQYF. The CDR3 bases are TGCGCCAGCAGCCAGGCGGGGTGGACAGATACGCAGTATTTT.

The rearrangement links TRBV10-2 to TRBJ2-1; tentative D call: TRBD2 (6 bases). The CDR3 sequence is 18 residues long. The V gene's germline CDR1 is WSHSY and CDR2 SAAADI. Between the trimmed V and J ends, which lost 0 bases and 8 bases, there was a span of 23 bases. CDR3 sequence: CASSESGERALTRHEQFF. The CDR3 region has the DNA TGCGCCAGCAGTGAGTCGGGGGAGCGGGCCCTAACCCGCCATGAGCAGTTCTTC.

The chain combines TRBV20-1 with TRBJ2-3, with D possibly being TRBD2 (6 bases). V was cut by 3 bases and J by 5 bases, with 12 bases left in between. The germline CDR1 and CDR2 sequences are DFQATT and SNEGSKA (reference sequence). This CDR3 is 13 amino acids long. CDR3 nucleotide sequence: TGCAGTGCTAGTCAGACTAGTATAGATACGCAGTATTTT. This codes for CSASQTSIDTQYF.

The V and J genes are TRBV18 and TRBJ1-4, with D possibly being TRBD1 (6 bases). V lost 1 base and J lost 8, with 20 bases in between. This CDR3 has 17 amino acids. Looked up from germline, CDR1 is KGHSH and CDR2 is LQKENI. The CDR3 region is CASSPRATGRISEKLFF. The CDR3 DNA sequence: TGTGCCAGCTCACCACGGGCAACAGGGAGGATAAGCGAAAAACTGTTTTTT. Looking up the rest from reference TRBV18 and TRBJ1-4 gives the full variable domain: NAGVMQNPRHLVRRRGQEARLRCSPMKGHSHVYWYRQLPEEGLKFMVYLQKENIIDESGMPKERFSAEFPKEGPSILRIQQVVRGDSAAYFCASSPRATGRISEKLFFGSGTQLSVL.

This clone came up once. The chain recombines TRBV19 with TRBJ2-1, with a weak D call TRBD2 (6 bases). V lost 6 bases and J 6 bases, leaving 12 bases between the germline ends. The CDR3 covers 13 residues. Looked up from germline, CDR1 is LNHDA and CDR2 is SQIVND (reference sequence). The CDR3 DNA follows: TGTGCCAGTAGGAGACTAGTGGGCAATGAGCAGTTCTTC. It is translated as CASRRLVGNEQFF.

The chain links TRBV29-1 to TRBJ1-1; TRBD1 is a possible D gene (6 bases). Germline CDR1 reads SQVTM; CDR2 reads ANQGSEA. The V gene lost 2 bases and the J gene lost 7 bases, with 11 bases spanning the gap. The CDR3 sequence is 12 residues long. The DNA for the CDR3 is TGCAGCGTTGAAAAGGGGGGCGGTGAAGCTTTCTTT. Amino acid sequence: CSVEKGGGEAFF.

The V and J genes are TRBV9 and TRBJ1-1; D is ambiguous. The CDR3 sequence is 17 residues long. Per the germline V gene, CDR1 is SGDLS and CDR2 is YYNGEE. V lost 2 bases to trimming and J lost 4 bases, with 21 bases between them. The CDR3: CASSVVSSFGLGTEAFF. As DNA, the CDR3 is TGTGCCAGCAGCGTGGTATCCAGCTTCGGGTTGGGCACTGAAGCTTTCTTT.

V usage is TRBV7-3 and J usage is TRBJ2-3; D may be TRBD2 (5 bases). Germline CDR1 reads SGHTA; CDR2 reads FQGTGA. With 1 base removed from V and 0 bases from J, the gap between germline ends came to 14 bases. This CDR3 region has 17 residues. In nucleotides, the CDR3 is TGTGCCAGCAGCTTAATAGCGAGAGGTGCTAGCACAGATACGCAGTATTTT. Its protein product is CASSLIARGASTDTQYF.

The chain employs TRBV18 and TRBJ2-7, with TRBD2 as a possible D gene (6 bases). This CDR3 is built from 15 residues. V gave up 3 bases and J gave up 3 bases, with 15 bases separating them. Per the germline V gene, CDR1 is KGHSH and CDR2 is LQKENI. DNA of the CDR3: TGTGCCAGCTCACCGAGCCGGGACTCCTACTACGAGCAGTACTTC. This codes for CASSPSRDSYYEQYF.

This chain uses TRBV5-1 with TRBJ1-6; D ambiguous. Germline CDR1 and CDR2: SGHRS and YFSETQ. V was shortened by 0 bases and J by 7 bases, with 5 bases between the two germline ends. The CDR3 is made up of 13 amino acids. Here the CDR3 reads CASSLDGNSPLHF. CDR3 in DNA: TGCGCCAGCAGCTTGGACGGAAATTCACCCCTCCACTTT.

The CDR3 nucleotides read TGTGCCAGCAGAAGACTAGCTAACATTCAGTACTTC. This sequence encodes CASRRLANIQYF. The chain couples TRBV27 to TRBJ2-4; TRBD2 aligns across 7 bases. This CDR3 comprises 12 residues. Germline CDR1 is MNHEY and CDR2 is SMNVEV (reference sequence). V was pared by 6 bases and J by 7 bases, with 3 bases of the junction left unmatched.